This TCR beta chain is from a study of post-analysis software for immune sequencing data. Study-level background: Disease courses included relapsing-remitting, secondary progressive and progressive-relapsing multiple sclerosis.

With 4 bases clipped from V and 4 bases from J, the junction kept 7 bases outside the gene matches. The germline V gene has CDR1 ENHRY and CDR2 SYGVKD. The CDR3 is 15 residues long. Study-level findings and limits: TRBV5-6, TRBV5-1 and TRBV20-1 were among five TRBV segments more frequent in patients than controls.

Included in the TCR beta cDNA libraries were unique molecular identifiers. Each CDR3 protein gets one entry after TCRdb re-called the PCR reads with MiXCR. The table has approximately 770,000 distinct CDR3 sequences, just over 45% seen once. This clonotype appeared a few times. Its antigen is still unknown. This clonotype was obtained from a girl aged 10 to 17 with multiple sclerosis. The chain couples TRBV10-3 to TRBJ2-3; TRBD1 aligns across 8 bases. Sequencing input: blood. DNA of the CDR3: TGTGCCATCAGTGGGGGGACACAGGGGGCAGATACGCAGTATTTT. Protein: CAISGGTQGADTQYF.